A single sample is the source of the 27 T cell receptor beta chains below, sequenced in a study of blood T cell repertoires in COVID-19 (dated by TCRdb to the early 2020s). Libraries were built with the immunoSEQ multiplex PCR assay. Held by TCRdb, this immuneACCESS table contains in-frame sequences only and omits some clones. Under half of the omission traces to an unresolved V gene where checked; the cause of the rest is unknown. The sample table contains about 230,000 clones; only one count was recorded for 75% to 85% of them. Of the sample, around 2.4% is held by the ten largest clones. The sample consisted of peripheral blood. All receptors come from a man aged 40-49 years who had recovered from COVID-19.

The chain links TRBV5-6 to TRBJ2-7; 9 bases are a match to TRBD1. The J segment lost 4 bases and the V segment lost 4 bases, leaving 6 bases of the junction unmatched. Germline-derived CDR1 and CDR2 are SGHDT and YYEEEE. The CDR3 has 14 amino acids. The DNA of the CDR3 is TGTGCCAGCAGCAAACCGGGACAGGGTTACGAGCAGTACTTC. Protein: CASSKPGQGYEQYF.

The V and J genes are TRBV28 and TRBJ1-5; D uncertain. Germline V lookup: CDR1 MDHEN, CDR2 SYDVKM. This CDR3 has 15 residues. Deletions cut 8 bases from V and 0 bases from J, with 14 bases between. CDR3 DNA sequence: TGTGCCAGCGGCGGTAGAAAATATAGCAATCAGCCCCAGCATTTT. Translating gives CASGGRKYSNQPQHF.

This rearrangement joins TRBV6-5 to TRBJ1-2; D call uncertain. Germline V gene lookup returns CDR1 MNHEY and CDR2 SVGAGI. The CDR3 length is 14 residues. Deletions cut 4 bases from V and 2 bases from J, with 11 bases between. CDR3 sequence reads: CASSSSAVNYGYTF. As DNA, the CDR3 is TGTGCCAGCAGTTCCTCCGCGGTCAACTATGGCTACACCTTC.

This chain uses TRBV5-6 with TRBJ2-5; D possibly corresponds to TRBD1 (6 bases). CDR1 and CDR2 (germline): SGHDT, YYEEEE. Trimming left V 2 bases short and J 5 bases short, with 16 bases between. The CDR3 loop spans 15 amino acids. CDR3 region: CASSFVEGGMETQYF. The DNA for the CDR3 is TGTGCCAGCAGCTTTGTCGAAGGGGGAATGGAGACCCAGTACTTC.

The V and J genes are TRBV29-1 and TRBJ1-2; 7 bases are a match to TRBD1. The CDR3 sequence is 14 residues long. V shed 4 bases and J 2 bases; nucleotides not matched to a gene: 7. The germline gives CDR1 SQVTM, CDR2 ANQGSEA. This CDR3 is CSVARDSANYGYTF. Written as DNA, the CDR3 is TGCAGCGTTGCCCGGGACAGTGCGAACTATGGCTACACCTTC. The full variable domain, its missing parts supplied by reference TRBV29-1 and TRBJ1-2, is SAVISQKPSRDICQRGTSLTIQCQVDSQVTMMFWYRQQPGQSLTLIATANQGSEATYESGFVIDKFPISRPNLTFSTLTVSNMSPEDSSIYLCSVARDSANYGYTFGSGTRLTVV.

In DNA form, the CDR3 reads TGTGCCAGCAGCTCCCCCACAGGGGGCAGGTACGAGCAGTACTTC. This translates into CASSSPTGGRYEQYF. The chain carries TRBV7-8 and TRBJ2-7; 9 bases align to TRBD1. The junction had 8 bases not matched to a gene; V was cut back by 4 bases and J by 4 bases. The CDR3 totals 15 residues. Germline-derived CDR1 and CDR2 are SGHVS and FQNEAQ.

The gene calls are TRBV3-1 (or the pseudogene TRBV3-2) and TRBJ1-1, with D perhaps TRBD1 (5 bases). V gave up 2 bases and J gave up 7 bases, with 17 bases separating them. Germline assignment: CDR1 LGHDT and CDR2 YNNKEL (reference sequence). CDR3 length: 15 amino acids. CDR3 DNA: TGTGCCAGCAGCCAAACCCTCCAGGGAAGGGGTGAAGCTTTCTTT. It encodes CASSQTLQGRGEAFF.

The chain combines TRBV4-1 with TRBJ2-7, with TRBD1 identical over 8 bases. This CDR3 region has 15 residues. Germline values: CDR1 MGHRA, CDR2 YSYEKL. V trimming: 2 bases; J trimming: 0 bases; junction bases outside the gene matches: 3. CDR3 protein: CASSQRQGSSYEQYF. The CDR3 nucleotides are TGCGCCAGCAGCCAACGACAGGGGAGCTCCTACGAGCAGTACTTC.

The J gene is TRBJ2-7, the V gene TRBV19; D gene ambiguous. The V gene's germline CDR1 is LNHDA and CDR2 SQIVND (reference sequence). The V and J ends lost 8 bases and 4 bases respectively, with 12 bases between them. The CDR3 covers 12 residues. The CDR3 loop reads CASLSAAYEQYF. The CDR3 nucleotides are TGTGCCAGTTTAAGCGCAGCATACGAGCAGTACTTC.

This clone has only one observation. The V gene is TRBV2, the J gene TRBJ2-5; D might be TRBD2 (6 bases). With 6 bases removed from V and 3 bases from J, the gap between germline ends came to 26 bases. The CDR3 covers 18 residues. Germline V gives CDR1 SNHLY, CDR2 FYNNEI. The CDR3 DNA reads as TGTGCCAGCAGGAGGGGCCGGGTTACTAGCATTTCCGAAGAGACCCAGTACTTC. Residues: CASRRGRVTSISEETQYF.

V gene TRBV2 combines with J gene TRBJ2-3; D gene ambiguous. CDR3 length: 13 amino acids. Trimming left V 6 bases short and J 1 base short, with 8 bases between. Germline V gene lookup returns CDR1 SNHLY and CDR2 FYNNEI. CDR3 in amino acids: CASSTIRTDTQYF. Here the CDR3 DNA reads TGTGCCAGCAGCACTATCCGCACAGATACGCAGTATTTT.

In nucleotides, the CDR3 is TGTGCCTGGACCATTGGGGGGGCCGCGTATAATTCACCCCTCCACTTT. Its translation is CAWTIGGAAYNSPLHF. This rearrangement joins TRBV30 to TRBJ1-6; a possible D gene is TRBD1 (6 bases). The CDR3 loop spans 16 amino acids. The V end lost 4 bases, the J end lost 4 bases, and 17 bases lay between the germline ends. In germline, CDR1 is GTSNPN, CDR2 SVGIG (reference sequence).

A remark on this clone: A read error may be the cause here, since a much bigger clone is one base away. The J gene is TRBJ2-5, the V gene TRBV4-3, with 9 bases that match TRBD1. With 4 bases clipped from V and 4 bases from J, the junction kept 1 base outside the gene matches. The germline gives CDR1 LGHNA, CDR2 YSLEER. The CDR3 length is 13 residues. CDR3 bases: TGCGCCAGCAGCCGGGACAGGGCAGAGACCCAGTACTTC. Its protein is CASSRDRAETQYF.

This chain joins TRBV19 and TRBJ2-6; the D gene is possibly TRBD1 (5 bases). The CDR3 runs to 14 residues. Trimming cost V 5 bases and J 9 bases, with 14 bases left between them. The V gene's germline CDR1 is LNHDA and CDR2 SQIVND (reference sequence). In nucleotides, the CDR3 is TGTGCCAGTAGTCTCTCAGGGCAAGGCAACGTCCTGACTTTC. Amino acids: CASSLSGQGNVLTF. The full variable domain, with the rest looked up from reference TRBV19 and TRBJ2-6, is DGGITQSPKYLFRKEGQNVTLSCEQNLNHDAMYWYRQDPGQGLRLIYYSQIVNDFQKGDIAEGYSVSREKKESFPLTVTSAQKNPTAFYLCASSLSGQGNVLTFGAGSRLTVL.

The chain carries TRBV5-1 and TRBJ2-5; TRBD2 aligns across 7 bases. The V gene end was trimmed by 4 bases and the J gene end by 2 bases; junction bases not matched to a gene: 5. The CDR3 loop spans 14 amino acids. The V gene's germline CDR1 is SGHRS and CDR2 YFSETQ. The CDR3 DNA reads as TGCGCCAGCAGCCGGGGAGCGGGGCAAGAGACCCAGTACTTC. Its translation: CASSRGAGQETQYF.

The chain has TRBV4-3 and TRBJ1-1; a possible D gene is TRBD1 (5 bases). The germline CDR1 and CDR2 sequences are LGHNA and YSLEER. The ends were cut back, 4 bases at V and 11 bases at J, with 23 bases in the middle. This CDR3 spans 15 amino acids. The CDR3 spells CASSPPGGTSTGAFF. The CDR3 nucleotides are TGCGCCAGCAGCCCTCCTGGGGGGACGTCGACTGGGGCTTTCTTT.

CDR3 region: CASSLSGLSSYEQYF. CDR3 in DNA: TGTGCCAGCAGCTTAAGCGGGCTAAGCTCCTACGAGCAGTACTTC. V usage is TRBV7-2 and J usage is TRBJ2-7; D possibly corresponds to TRBD2 (6 bases). CDR3 length equals 15 residues. Germline V CDR1 and CDR2: SGHTA, FQGNSA. Trimming pared 2 bases from V and 0 bases from J, leaving 11 bases between.

V gene TRBV2 combines with J gene TRBJ1-2; tentative D call: TRBD1 (5 bases). The CDR3 covers 15 residues. The V and J ends lost 0 bases and 2 bases respectively, with 10 bases between them. Germline assignment: CDR1 SNHLY and CDR2 FYNNEI. This chain's CDR3 is CASSEAGGGNYGYTF. The CDR3 DNA reads as TGTGCCAGCAGTGAAGCAGGTGGGGGGAACTATGGCTACACCTTC.

On this clone itself: With a much larger clone just one base away, this may be a read error. The chain has TRBV7-9 and TRBJ2-2, with D maybe TRBD1 (6 bases). V was shortened by 1 base and J by 3 bases, with 9 bases between the two germline ends. Germline V gene sequence: CDR1 SEHNR, CDR2 FQNEAQ (reference sequence). The length of the CDR3 is 15 residues. This CDR3 is CASSLGTEDTGELFF. As DNA, the CDR3 is TGTGCCAGCAGCTTAGGGACAGAGGACACCGGGGAGCTGTTTTTT. Together with reference TRBV7-9 and TRBJ2-2, the CDR3 gives the full variable domain: DTGVSQNPRHKITKRGQNVTFRCDPISEHNRLYWYRQTLGQGPEFLTYFQNEAQLEKSRLLSDRFSAERPKGSFSTLEIQRTEQGDSAMYLCASSLGTEDTGELFFGEGSRLTVL.

This chain connects TRBV5-4 to TRBJ2-3; maybe TRBD2 (6 bases). The CDR3 extends over 14 amino acids. CDR1 and CDR2 (germline): SGHNT, YYREEE (reference sequence). Trimming shortened V by 5 bases and J by 8 bases, and 18 bases separated the two germline ends. The CDR3 sequence is CASRILASQGTQYF. The CDR3, as DNA: TGTGCCAGCAGGATCCTAGCGAGTCAGGGTACGCAGTATTTT.

This clone was detected once. This chain connects TRBV5-8 to TRBJ1-6; D ambiguous. V lost 5 bases and J 9 bases, leaving 9 bases between the germline ends. Germline V gene lookup returns CDR1 SGHTS and CDR2 YDEGEE. CDR3 size: 12 residues. CDR3 coding DNA: TGTGCCAGCAGTTGGCTTGGTTCACCCCTCCACTTT. It is translated as CASSWLGSPLHF.

V is TRBV7-8 and J is TRBJ1-2, with 9 bases fitting TRBD1. CDR1 and CDR2 from the germline V gene are SGHVS and FQNEAQ. This CDR3 is 13 amino acids long. Trimming removed 5 bases from V and 7 bases from J; junction bases left unmatched: 5. The CDR3 sequence: CASSRTGEGGYTF. The DNA for the CDR3 is TGTGCCAGCAGCCGGACAGGGGAGGGTGGCTACACCTTC.

The chain employs TRBV19 and TRBJ2-3; the D gene is possibly TRBD2 (5 bases). This CDR3 is built from 11 residues. V was shortened by 8 bases and J by 6 bases, with 9 bases between the two germline ends. Germline lookup yields CDR1 LNHDA and CDR2 SQIVND (reference sequence). In DNA, the CDR3 is TGTGCCAGTTCGGACTTCGATACGCAGTATTTT. Protein product: CASSDFDTQYF.

The table lists this clone with a few counts. The V gene is TRBV2, the J gene TRBJ1-5, with D perhaps matching TRBD1 (6 bases). Between the trimmed V and J ends, which lost 6 bases and 6 bases, there was a span of 12 bases. The CDR3 totals 13 residues. From germline, CDR1 is SNHLY and CDR2 FYNNEI. The CDR3 loop is CASSVNRVQPQHF. The CDR3 DNA is TGTGCCAGCAGCGTAAACAGGGTTCAGCCCCAGCATTTT.

The chain carries TRBV6-5 and TRBJ2-3; 7 nucleotides line up with TRBD2. CDR3 length equals 14 residues. Germline lookup yields CDR1 MNHEY and CDR2 SVGAGI. J was trimmed by 3 bases and V by 11 bases; bases with no gene match: 11. The CDR3 sequence: CASTRGGSTDTQYF. CDR3 in DNA: TGTGCCTCGACGAGGGGCGGGAGTACAGATACGCAGTATTTT.

This clone came up a few times. The rearrangement links TRBV18 to TRBJ2-3; TRBD1 matches 7 bases. Germline values: CDR1 KGHSH, CDR2 LQKENI. With 6 bases clipped from V and 7 bases from J, the junction kept 7 bases outside the gene matches. The CDR3 runs 13 residues. In DNA, the CDR3 is TGTGCCAGCTCGACAGGGTCGGTGAATACGCAGTATTTT. Translation: CASSTGSVNTQYF.

The sample holds one count of this clone. The V call is TRBV24-1, the J call TRBJ2-5, with 8 bases matching TRBD2. The V and J ends lost 3 bases and 2 bases, in that order; junction bases with no gene match: 4. This CDR3 has 15 residues. The germline CDR1 and CDR2 sequences are KGHDR and SFDVKD. CDR3 in amino acids: CATSDNSGTQETQYF. Written as DNA, the CDR3 is TGTGCCACCAGTGATAATAGCGGGACACAAGAGACCCAGTACTTC.